This T cell receptor beta chain was sequenced during a study of spatial heterogeneity in lung cancer (dated by TCRdb to the late 2010s). A note on the overall study: The donors were some 76 patients from the lung TRACERx cohort who had early-stage, untreated non-small cell lung cancer. Follow-up PBMC samples were sequenced whenever the samples were available, and the median time to follow-up was roughly two years after resection. Beta-chain transcripts were consistently detected in greater numbers than alpha-chain transcripts, which likely reflected higher beta-chain transcript abundance. In the raw uncorrected reads, each unique combination of TCR and UMI appeared more than ten times on average. In non-small cell lung cancer, the study quantitatively compared TCR alpha and beta repertoires across several tumor regions, matched nontumor lung, and blood. The study linked features of the TCR repertoire to counts of nonsynonymous mutations, which were determined by whole-exome sequencing of tumor tissue. At surgery, 200 to 250 tumor regions, around 64 matched nontumor lung samples and more than 50 PBMC samples were TCR-sequenced for both alpha and beta chains. Findings and caveats that apply to the study as a whole: Ubiquitous expanded tumor TCRs were detected in blood more often at tumor resection than at routine follow-up. Only about 14 patients were included in comparisons of baseline and follow-up blood repertoires. Confirming at a functional level the hypothesis that regional TCRs recognize regional mutations was considered to require additional single-cell paired TCR alpha and beta sequencing.

V sheds 6 bases and J sheds 6 bases, leaving 9 bases between their ends. CDR1 MDHEN and CDR2 SYDVKM are derived from the germline V gene. The CDR3 runs 13 amino acids, cysteine and phenylalanine included. Only CDR3 DNA remains: 39 bases, in frame from the first base. Comments on this clonotype: Its antigen is currently not known. Base-call qualities are not available, and no considerably larger clone is one nucleotide away.

Libraries came from 5' RACE. TCRdb names NextSeq 500 as the instrument used. To allow correction of PCR and sequencing errors, the TCR library protocol tagged every TCR cDNA molecule with a unique molecular identifier. The paper's data handling went like this. Decombinator tools were used for TCR identification, UMI-based error correction and CDR3 extraction. Expanded TCRs were defined as those above a frequency of 2 per 1,000, corresponding to the top 1% of the tumor frequency distribution. Renyi diversity was computed with the R vegan package after each repertoire had been subsampled 100 times to 5,000 TCRs. CDR3 similarity networks were built from amino acid triplet string-kernel similarity, with CDR3s being connected when pairwise similarity was above 0.82. The raw public reads went through TCRdb reprocessing: fastp at Q25, MiXCR clone calling, in-frame beta chains kept. Rows with one shared CDR3 protein collapse into an entry with the most common genes and DNA. The V and J calls shown here were made by TCRdb, not taken from the authors' results. Within this sample are around 100,000 distinct CDR3 sequences, with under 14% of them counted one time only. The ten largest clonotypes hold less than 25% of the sample.

In the paper's terms, the time point label means: blood at routine non-recurrence follow-up after resection. Whole RNA extracted from tumor and nontumor lung tissue, or from cryopreserved PBMC samples, was used for TCR sequencing without cell sorting. A patient was chosen for TCR sequencing only when enough RNA was available from at least two tumor regions. The sequencing here drew on PBMCs, taken at follow-up. Recombination linked TRBV28 to TRBJ1-6; no D gene can be assigned with confidence. This clonotype was obtained from a female donor with early-stage non-small cell lung cancer. The nucleotide sequence is TGTGCCAGCAGGCGGACGGTTAATTCACCCCTCCACTTT. This yields the protein CASRRTVNSPLHF.